This T cell receptor (beta chain) was sequenced during a study of shared clonotypes between healthy human individuals. The CDR3 length is 19 residues. V lost 2 bases to trimming and J lost 3 bases; unmatched junction nucleotides: 18. Germline V gene lookup returns CDR1 SGHAT and CDR2 FQNNGV. Assay used: immunoSEQ multiplex PCR; TCRdb lists only in-frame clones, some missing. The sample has roughly 850,000 clones, 96% seen once. CD45RO negativity and positive selection for CCR7 defined naive CD8 cells, a population that excluded terminally differentiated effector memory CD45RA+ cells. V is TRBV11-2 and J is TRBJ2-5, with 7 nucleotides matching TRBD2. The clonotype comes from a man under 40 in good health. Material for sequencing was naive CD8+ T cells sorted from blood. CDR3 sequence: CASSLTRFKAGAWEETQYF. The CDR3 region has the DNA TGTGCCAGCAGCTTAACGAGGTTCAAGGCGGGAGCATGGGAAGAGACCCAGTACTTC.